The 15 T cell receptor beta chains listed next were all sequenced from one sample in a study of OX40 agonist ivuxolimab in advanced cancers. Only in-frame clones appear in the TCRdb table, and some are missing; sequencing was by immunoSEQ multiplex PCR. The repertoire holds approximately 100,000 clones, with 92% as singletons. The starting material was CD4+ or CD8+ T cells sorted from blood, obtained in a trial of the OX40 agonist ivuxolimab. Source of these receptors: an adult with an advanced solid tumor such as melanoma, head and neck, liver or kidney cancer.

V and J are TRBV5-1 and TRBJ1-5; 7 positions match TRBD1. Losses at the gene ends were 1 base for V and 5 bases for J; bases not matched to a gene: 6. This CDR3 contains 15 residues. Germline V gives CDR1 SGHRS, CDR2 YFSETQ. CDR3 protein: CASSLWQGGDQPQHF. CDR3 coding DNA: TGCGCCAGCAGCTTGTGGCAGGGGGGTGATCAGCCCCAGCATTTT.

This chain connects TRBV30 to TRBJ2-7; TRBD1 is a possible D gene (5 bases). V shed 3 bases and J shed 7 bases, with 16 bases lying between them. Germline CDR1 and CDR2: GTSNPN and SVGIG (reference sequence). This CDR3 has 13 residues. The CDR3 bases are TGTGCCTGGAGCAAGTCAGGGCTCGGAGAGCAGTACTTC. Translated, it gives CAWSKSGLGEQYF.

V gene TRBV11-2 combines with J gene TRBJ1-4; D ambiguous. Deletions cut 5 bases from V and 1 base from J, with 8 bases between. The CDR3 is 14 amino acids. Germline V gene sequence: CDR1 SGHAT, CDR2 FQNNGV. CDR3 nucleotide sequence: TGTGCCAGCAGCCTAGGTGTAACTAATGAAAAACTGTTTTTT. Translating gives CASSLGVTNEKLFF.

The J gene is TRBJ1-2, the V gene TRBV5-1; no definite D call. The CDR3 totals 13 residues. The V gene's germline CDR1 is SGHRS and CDR2 YFSETQ. Deletions cut 2 bases from V and 8 bases from J, with 13 bases between. The CDR3 region has the DNA TGCGCCAGCAGCTTCGACCCCCTTGGGGGCTACACCTTC. Its protein product is CASSFDPLGGYTF.

J is TRBJ2-6 and V is TRBV7-9, with unresolved D. Trimming removed 1 base from V and 4 bases from J, with 8 bases in between. CDR1 is SEHNR and CDR2 is FQNEAQ in the germline V gene (reference sequence). There are 15 residues in the CDR3. The DNA of the CDR3 is TGTGCCAGCAGCTTAGAAGGTTCCGGGGCCAACGTCCTGACTTTC. Residues: CASSLEGSGANVLTF.

This clone appeared a single time. This sample also contains other DNA sequences that code for the same CDR3. This chain joins TRBV5-6 and TRBJ2-1; D may correspond to TRBD1 or TRBD2 (5 bases each). Germline V gene data show CDR1 as SGHDT and CDR2 as YYEEEE. This CDR3 comprises 14 residues. Trimming cost V 5 bases and J 5 bases, with 14 bases left between them. For the CDR3, the DNA is TGTGCCAGCAGTCCTAGAGGGACCCACAATGAGCAGTTCTTC. Translated: CASSPRGTHNEQFF.

The chain uses TRBV7-2 and TRBJ2-7; no reliable D call. Germline V gene data show CDR1 as SGHTA and CDR2 as FQGNSA. The CDR3 is 13 amino acids. Trimming stripped 0 bases from V and 5 bases from J, with 8 bases between. The CDR3 loop reads CASSLALVNEQYF. DNA of the CDR3: TGTGCCAGCAGCTTAGCCCTAGTAAACGAGCAGTACTTC. Complete variable domain (other parts from reference TRBV7-2 and TRBJ2-7): GAGVSQSPSNKVTEKGKDVELRCDPISGHTALYWYRQSLGQGLEFLIYFQGNSAPDKSGLPSDRFSAERTGGSVSTLTIQRTQQEDSAVYLCASSLALVNEQYFGPGTRLTVT.

The chain links TRBV18 to TRBJ2-3; the match to TRBD2 covers 11 bases. With 6 bases clipped from V and 0 bases from J, the junction kept 5 bases outside the gene matches. This CDR3 has 16 amino acids. The germline V gene encodes CDR1 KGHSH and CDR2 LQKENI. CDR3 bases: TGTGCCAGCTCCCACCGACTAGCGGGGAGCACAGATACGCAGTATTTT. Its translation: CASSHRLAGSTDTQYF.

This chain uses TRBV28 with TRBJ1-2, with 8 bases fitting TRBD1. The germline V gene encodes CDR1 MDHEN and CDR2 SYDVKM. The CDR3 totals 11 residues. Germline trimming cut 10 bases from V and 4 bases from J; bases unmatched to any gene: 2. The CDR3 nucleotides read TGTGCCACCGACAGGGGCTATGGCTACACCTTC. Translation gives CATDRGYGYTF.

The chain recombines TRBV18 with TRBJ1-5; a possible D gene is TRBD1 (5 bases). The CDR3 totals 15 residues. Germline V gene data show CDR1 as KGHSH and CDR2 as LQKENI. Between the trimmed V and J ends, which lost 6 bases and 3 bases, there was a span of 15 bases. In DNA form, the CDR3 reads TGTGCCAGCTCCCCCTCGAAGGGGTTCAATCAGCCCCAGCATTTT. It encodes CASSPSKGFNQPQHF.

The chain employs TRBV19 and TRBJ1-1; D might be TRBD1 (6 bases). Between the trimmed V and J ends, which lost 4 bases and 1 base, there was a span of 10 bases. The CDR3 has 14 residues. CDR1 and CDR2 (germline): LNHDA, SQIVND (reference sequence). Here the CDR3 reads CASSTLTGNTEAFF. The CDR3 DNA reads TGTGCCAGTAGTACCTTGACAGGGAACACTGAAGCTTTCTTT.

This chain uses TRBV2 with TRBJ2-5, with TRBD1 matching 7 bases. V lost 5 bases to trimming and J lost 2 bases; unmatched junction nucleotides: 2. CDR1 is SNHLY, CDR2 FYNNEI, per germline. The CDR3 sequence is 13 residues long. CDR3 amino acids: CASSQQGQETQYF. In DNA, the CDR3 is TGTGCCAGCAGTCAACAGGGGCAAGAGACCCAGTACTTC.

The CDR3, as DNA: TGTGCCAGTAGTATAGTGGGGGCGAACACCGGGGAGCTGTTTTTT. Its protein is CASSIVGANTGELFF. This rearrangement joins TRBV19 to TRBJ2-2, with D possibly being TRBD1 or TRBD2 (5 bases each). Trimming removed 1 base from V and 0 bases from J, with 6 bases in between. This CDR3 is 15 amino acids long. From germline, CDR1 is LNHDA and CDR2 SQIVND (reference sequence).

In DNA form, the CDR3 reads TGTGCCAGCAGCTTAGGATCGACAGGTTACTCCTACAATGAGCAGTTCTTC. Translation: CASSLGSTGYSYNEQFF. The genes are TRBV11-1 and TRBJ2-1, with D possibly TRBD1 on 6 matching bases. CDR1 SGHAT and CDR2 FQDESV come from the germline V gene (reference sequence). Trimming left V 1 base short and J 0 bases short, with 13 bases between. The CDR3 is made up of 17 amino acids.

V and J are TRBV10-3 and TRBJ1-2, with a tentative D call TRBD1 (5 bases). This CDR3 region has 12 residues. V lost 7 bases to trimming and J lost 6 bases, with 12 bases between them. Germline V CDR1 and CDR2: ENHRY, SYGVKD. This CDR3 is CAITQGGHGYTF. The CDR3 nucleotides read TGTGCCATCACCCAGGGAGGCCATGGCTACACCTTC.